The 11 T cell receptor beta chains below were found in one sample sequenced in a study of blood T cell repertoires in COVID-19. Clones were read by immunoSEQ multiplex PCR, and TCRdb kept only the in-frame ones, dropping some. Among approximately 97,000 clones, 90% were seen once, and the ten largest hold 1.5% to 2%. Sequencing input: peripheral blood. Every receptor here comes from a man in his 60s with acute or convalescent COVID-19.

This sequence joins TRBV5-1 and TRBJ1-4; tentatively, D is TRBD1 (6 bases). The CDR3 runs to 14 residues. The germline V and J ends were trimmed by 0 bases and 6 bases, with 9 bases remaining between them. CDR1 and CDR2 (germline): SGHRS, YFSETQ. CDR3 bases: TGCGCCAGCAGCTTGGACAGGGAATATGAAAAACTGTTTTTT. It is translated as CASSLDREYEKLFF.

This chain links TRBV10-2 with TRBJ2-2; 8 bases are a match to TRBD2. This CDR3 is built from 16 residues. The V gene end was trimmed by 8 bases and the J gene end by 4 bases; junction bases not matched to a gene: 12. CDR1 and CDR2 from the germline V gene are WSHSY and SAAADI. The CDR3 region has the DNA TGCGCCAGCGAGCTGACGGGGGGGTTGGGCACCGGGGAGCTGTTTTTT. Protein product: CASELTGGLGTGELFF.

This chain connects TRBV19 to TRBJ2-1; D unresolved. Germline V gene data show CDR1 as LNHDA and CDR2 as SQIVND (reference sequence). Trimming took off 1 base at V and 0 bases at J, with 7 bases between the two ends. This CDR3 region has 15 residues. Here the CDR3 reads CASSIGASSYNEQFF. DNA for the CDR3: TGTGCCAGTAGTATAGGGGCGTCCTCCTACAATGAGCAGTTCTTC.

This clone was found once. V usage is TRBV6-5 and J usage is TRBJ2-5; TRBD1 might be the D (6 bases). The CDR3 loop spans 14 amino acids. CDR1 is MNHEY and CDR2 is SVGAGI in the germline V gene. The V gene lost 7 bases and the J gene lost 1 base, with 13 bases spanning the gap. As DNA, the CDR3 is TGTGCCAGCACCGACAGGCTTCTCCAAGAGACCCAGTACTTC. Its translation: CASTDRLLQETQYF.

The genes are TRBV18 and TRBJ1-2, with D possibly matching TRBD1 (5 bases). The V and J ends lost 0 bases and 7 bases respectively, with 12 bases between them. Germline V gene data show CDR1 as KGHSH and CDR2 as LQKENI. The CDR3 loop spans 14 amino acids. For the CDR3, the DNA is TGTGCCAGCTCACCACCGAAAGGGGTGACTGGCTACACCTTC. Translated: CASSPPKGVTGYTF.

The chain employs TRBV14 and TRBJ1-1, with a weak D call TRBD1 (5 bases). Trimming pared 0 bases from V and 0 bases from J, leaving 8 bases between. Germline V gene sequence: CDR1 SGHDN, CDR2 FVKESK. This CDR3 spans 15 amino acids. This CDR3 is CASSQDPGLNTEAFF. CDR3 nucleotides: TGTGCCAGCAGCCAAGATCCAGGGCTGAACACTGAAGCTTTCTTT.

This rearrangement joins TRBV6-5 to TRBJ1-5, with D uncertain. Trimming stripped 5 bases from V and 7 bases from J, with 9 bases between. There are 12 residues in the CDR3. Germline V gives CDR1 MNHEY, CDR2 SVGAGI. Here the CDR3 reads CASSPSLQPQHF. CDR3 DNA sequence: TGTGCCAGCAGTCCTAGCCTGCAGCCCCAGCATTTT.

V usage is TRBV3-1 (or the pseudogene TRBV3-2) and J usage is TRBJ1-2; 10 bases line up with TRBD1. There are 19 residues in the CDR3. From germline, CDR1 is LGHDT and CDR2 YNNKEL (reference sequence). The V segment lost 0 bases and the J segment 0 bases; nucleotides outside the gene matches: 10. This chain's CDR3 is CASSQDQVGQGGANYGYTF. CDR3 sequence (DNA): TGTGCCAGCAGCCAAGATCAAGTCGGACAGGGGGGCGCTAACTATGGCTACACCTTC.

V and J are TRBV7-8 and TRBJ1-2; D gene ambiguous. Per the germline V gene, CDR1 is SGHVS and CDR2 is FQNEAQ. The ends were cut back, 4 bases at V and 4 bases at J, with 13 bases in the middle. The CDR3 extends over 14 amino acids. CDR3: CASSSFPGSYGYTF. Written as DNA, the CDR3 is TGTGCCAGCAGCTCCTTCCCGGGATCCTATGGCTACACCTTC.

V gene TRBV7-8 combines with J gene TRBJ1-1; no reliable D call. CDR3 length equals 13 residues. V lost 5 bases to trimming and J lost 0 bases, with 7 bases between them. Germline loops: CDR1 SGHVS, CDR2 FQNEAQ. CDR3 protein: CASSQEMNTEAFF. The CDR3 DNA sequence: TGTGCCAGCAGCCAGGAGATGAACACTGAAGCTTTCTTT.

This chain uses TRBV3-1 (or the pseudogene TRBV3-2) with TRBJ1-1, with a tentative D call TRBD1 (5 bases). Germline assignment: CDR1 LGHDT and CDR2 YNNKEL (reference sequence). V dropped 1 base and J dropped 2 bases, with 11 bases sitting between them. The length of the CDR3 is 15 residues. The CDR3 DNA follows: TGTGCCAGCAGCCAAGGGGGGGGACCAAACACTGAAGCTTTCTTT. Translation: CASSQGGGPNTEAFF.